This is a list of T cell receptor beta chains from one sample in a study of OX40 agonist ivuxolimab in advanced cancers. Sequencing was performed with immunoSEQ multiplex PCR; in TCRdb, only in-frame clones are kept and a portion is missing. The table has about 79,000 clones, about 95% seen once. Source: CD4+ or CD8+ T cells sorted from blood, taken in a trial of the OX40 agonist ivuxolimab. These receptors were obtained from an adult with an advanced solid tumor such as melanoma, head and neck, liver or kidney cancer. The CDR3 runs from the conserved cysteine through the conserved F or W. The D gene is left open where the match is weak. Part of the rows lack a size; the others show once, few, many or a class for expanded clones.

V	size	J	length	D	CDR3
TRBV27	NA	TRBJ2-4	14	NA	CASSNGLEGGREYF
TRBV4-1	NA	TRBJ2-7	15	NA	CASSQERTSSYEQYF
TRBV19	NA	TRBJ2-1	13	NA	CASSSGQYNEQFF
TRBV5-5	NA	TRBJ2-5	16	TRBD1	CASSRLGQEGQETQYF
TRBV10-3	NA	TRBJ2-1	16	TRBD2	CANRALAGGAVNEQFF
TRBV5-1	NA	TRBJ2-1	14	TRBD2	CASSSGLAGGEQFF
TRBV6-6	NA	NA	15	NA	CASSYGLGFAYEQFF
TRBV9	NA	TRBJ1-2	9	NA	CDPRGGYTF
TRBV29-1	NA	TRBJ2-3	14	NA	CSVALQGGVDTQYF
TRBV11-2	once	TRBJ2-7	16	TRBD1	CASSTGQGRGTYEQYF
TRBV5-5	NA	TRBJ1-2	16	TRBD1	CASSLKGDRGSYGYTF
TRBV5-6	few	TRBJ1-2	13	TRBD1	CASSLGQGGGYTF
TRBV15	NA	TRBJ2-1	14	NA	CATSRAPPTVEQFF
TRBV30	NA	TRBJ2-3	13	NA	CAWSGGVSDTQYF
TRBV9	once	TRBJ2-1	15	NA	CASSEEGARFNEQFF
TRBV9	once	TRBJ2-7	15	NA	CASSLGGFSSYEQYF
TRBV7-9	NA	TRBJ1-1	14	NA	CASKDGTVNTEAFF
TRBV2	NA	TRBJ1-5	13	NA	CASSPNSNQPQHF
TRBV18	NA	TRBJ2-3	15	TRBD2	CASSAGLASTDTQYF
TRBV19	NA	TRBJ2-3	14	TRBD2	CASSIGGGSPTQYF
TRBV9	NA	TRBJ1-2	11	NA	CASSVDRVYTF
TRBV28	NA	TRBJ1-5	15	TRBD1	CASSQQGASNQPQHF
TRBV7-9	NA	TRBJ2-7	14	TRBD1	CASSPRQGGYEQYF
TRBV29-1	NA	TRBJ2-6	12	NA	CSVISGANVLTF
TRBV9	NA	TRBJ2-1	16	TRBD2	CASSVATSGEYNEQFF
TRBV6-6	NA	TRBJ1-6	13	NA	CAAASGWGSPLHF